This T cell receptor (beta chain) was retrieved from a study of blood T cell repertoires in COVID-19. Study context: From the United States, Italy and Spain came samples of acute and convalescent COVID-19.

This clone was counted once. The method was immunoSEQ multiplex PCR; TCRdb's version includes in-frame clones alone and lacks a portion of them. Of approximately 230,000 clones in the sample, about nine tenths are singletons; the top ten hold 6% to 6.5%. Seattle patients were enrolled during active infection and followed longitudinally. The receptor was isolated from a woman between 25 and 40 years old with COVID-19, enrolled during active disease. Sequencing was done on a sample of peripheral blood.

For the CDR3, the DNA is TGTGCCAGCTCACCACCGGGACTAGCGGGAAGGGGAGGCTACAATGAGCAGTTCTTC. Amino acids: CASSPPGLAGRGGYNEQFF. V usage is TRBV18 and J usage is TRBJ2-1; the match to TRBD2 covers 13 bases. CDR1 KGHSH and CDR2 LQKENI come from the germline V gene. V was clipped by 0 bases and J by 3 bases; unmatched bases: 8. The CDR3 contains 19 residues.